This TCR beta chain was recovered during a study of CD4 T cells in relation to SARS-CoV-2 and coronaviruses. Study-wide background: ViraFEST: approximately 10-day antigen culture of PBMCs, then TCR beta CDR3 sequencing. The HLA restriction of the shared crossreactive spike epitopes was mapped. The negative reference was HIV-1 Nef peptide pool or peptide-free culture.

Clones were sequenced by immunoSEQ multiplex PCR, and TCRdb holds only the in-frame ones, with some missing. The profile shows roughly 30,000 clones, roughly 80% of them singletons. This CDR3 comprises 14 residues. The ends were cut back, 3 bases at V and 3 bases at J, with 9 bases in the middle. Germline loops: CDR1 SGHVS, CDR2 FQNEAQ. The unexposed donors gave CD4+ T cells in about 2010-2019, prior to COVID-19. Isolation of CD4+ T cells took place after around 11 days in culture. On days 3 and 7, cultures got half fresh IL-2 medium. Points on this clone: Its target is unknown.

This TCR was recovered from a human donor in good health. The rearrangement links TRBV7-8 to TRBJ1-3; perhaps TRBD1 as D (5 bases). The sample comprised CD4+ T cells from PBMCs, cultured in vitro. CDR3 residues: CASSLGLVGNTIYF. The DNA for the CDR3 is TGTGCCAGCAGCTTGGGACTTGTTGGAAACACCATATATTTT.